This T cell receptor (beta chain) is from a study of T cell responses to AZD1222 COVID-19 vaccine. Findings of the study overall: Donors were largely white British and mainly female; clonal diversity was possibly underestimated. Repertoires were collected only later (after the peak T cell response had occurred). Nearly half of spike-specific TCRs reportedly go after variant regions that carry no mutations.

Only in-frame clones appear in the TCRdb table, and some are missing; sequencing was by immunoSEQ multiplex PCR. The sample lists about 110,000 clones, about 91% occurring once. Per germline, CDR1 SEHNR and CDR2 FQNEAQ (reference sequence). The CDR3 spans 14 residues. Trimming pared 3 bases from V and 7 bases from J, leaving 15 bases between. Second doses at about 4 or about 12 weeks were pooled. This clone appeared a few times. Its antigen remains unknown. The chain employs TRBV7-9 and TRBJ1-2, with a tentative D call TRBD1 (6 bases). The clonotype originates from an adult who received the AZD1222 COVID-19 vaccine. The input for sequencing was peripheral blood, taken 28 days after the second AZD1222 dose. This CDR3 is CASSFPGQIGGYTF. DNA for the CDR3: TGTGCCAGCAGCTTCCCCGGACAGATCGGTGGCTACACCTTC.